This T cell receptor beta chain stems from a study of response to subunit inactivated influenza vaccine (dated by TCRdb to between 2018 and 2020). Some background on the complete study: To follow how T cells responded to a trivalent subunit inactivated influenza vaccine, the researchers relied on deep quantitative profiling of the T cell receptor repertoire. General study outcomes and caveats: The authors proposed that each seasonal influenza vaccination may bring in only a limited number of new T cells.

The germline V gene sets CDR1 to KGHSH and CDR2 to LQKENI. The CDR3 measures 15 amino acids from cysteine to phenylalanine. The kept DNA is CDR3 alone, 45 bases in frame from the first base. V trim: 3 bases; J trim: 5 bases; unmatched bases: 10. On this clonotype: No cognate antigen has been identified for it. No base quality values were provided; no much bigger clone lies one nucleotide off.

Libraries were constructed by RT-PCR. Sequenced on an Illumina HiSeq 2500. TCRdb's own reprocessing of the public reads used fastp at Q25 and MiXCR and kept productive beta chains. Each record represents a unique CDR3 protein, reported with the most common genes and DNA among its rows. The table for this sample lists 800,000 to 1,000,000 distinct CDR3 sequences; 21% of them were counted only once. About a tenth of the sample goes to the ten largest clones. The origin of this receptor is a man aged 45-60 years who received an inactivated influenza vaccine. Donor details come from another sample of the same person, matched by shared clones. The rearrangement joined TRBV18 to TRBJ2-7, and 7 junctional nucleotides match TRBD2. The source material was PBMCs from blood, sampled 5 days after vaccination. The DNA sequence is TGTGCCAGCTCACCTCCGGGACTACCGCCTGACGAGCAGTACTTC. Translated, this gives CASSPPGLPPDEQYF.